The 15 T cell receptor beta chains given below trace back to one sample, sequenced in a study of T-cell memory formation after mild COVID-19. TCRdb redid the calling of the 5' RACE reads with MiXCR, one entry per CDR3 protein. This table holds about 560,000 distinct CDR3 sequences, approximately 18% found once. Sequencing input: PBMCs or a T cell subset sorted from them (not recorded which). These receptor sequences come from an adult woman who had mild COVID-19 (a few samples of this study predate the infection). Cell type and time point are not known.

The rearrangement joins TRBV12-3 or TRBV12-4 to TRBJ1-2; no firm D call. Trimming left V 5 bases short and J 5 bases short, with 9 bases between. The CDR3 consists of 12 residues. The CDR3 region is CASSLLGYGYTF. The CDR3 region has the DNA TGTGCCAGCAGTCTCCTAGGGTATGGCTACACCTTC.

A few counts support this clonotype. This chain joins TRBV29-1 and TRBJ2-5, with TRBD2 identical over 8 bases. Germline V gene lookup returns CDR1 SQVTM and CDR2 ANQGSEA. Germline trimming cut 1 base from V and 7 bases from J; bases unmatched to any gene: 11. This CDR3 is 15 amino acids long. The DNA for the CDR3 is TGCAGCGTTGAAGGGACTAGCAACCTTCTGGGGACCCAGTACTTC. It specifies CSVEGTSNLLGTQYF.

The chain couples TRBV5-1 to TRBJ1-1; D perhaps matches TRBD1 (5 bases). The germline CDR1 and CDR2 sequences are SGHRS and YFSETQ. Trimming took off 3 bases at V and 8 bases at J, with 17 bases between the two ends. This CDR3 has 14 residues. CDR3 sequence reads: CASSSGAGEEEAFF. CDR3 DNA: TGCGCCAGCAGCTCCGGGGCTGGCGAGGAGGAAGCTTTCTTT.

The sample holds a few counts of this clonotype. The chain couples TRBV24-1 to TRBJ2-5, with D unclear. CDR3 length equals 11 residues. Trimming cost V 3 bases and J 7 bases, with 5 bases left between them. Germline values: CDR1 KGHDR, CDR2 SFDVKD. CDR3 residues: CATSDKLTQYF. The CDR3 DNA is TGTGCCACCAGTGATAAGCTGACCCAGTACTTC.

This chain links TRBV18 with TRBJ1-3, with D possibly TRBD1 on 6 matching bases. V shed 2 bases and J shed 0 bases, with 14 bases lying between them. This CDR3 contains 17 residues. Germline loops: CDR1 KGHSH, CDR2 LQKENI. The CDR3 loop reads CASSPWDTKLSGNTIYF. The CDR3 DNA is TGTGCCAGCTCACCATGGGACACCAAACTCTCTGGAAACACCATATATTTT. Variable domain in full (rest from reference TRBV18 and TRBJ1-3): NAGVMQNPRHLVRRRGQEARLRCSPMKGHSHVYWYRQLPEEGLKFMVYLQKENIIDESGMPKERFSAEFPKEGPSILRIQQVVRGDSAAYFCASSPWDTKLSGNTIYFGEGSWLTVV.

The genes are TRBV7-2 and TRBJ1-2, with 10 bases matching TRBD1. CDR3 length: 18 amino acids. Germline values: CDR1 SGHTA, CDR2 FQGNSA. Trimming took 5 bases from V and 4 from J; bases not matched to a gene: 16. The CDR3 sequence is CASSGRPGQGRGLYGYTF. DNA of the CDR3: TGTGCCAGCAGCGGAAGACCGGGACAGGGGCGAGGACTCTATGGCTACACCTTC.

The V and J genes are TRBV24-1 and TRBJ2-5; D possibly corresponds to TRBD1 (5 bases). The length of the CDR3 is 15 residues. Germline loops: CDR1 KGHDR, CDR2 SFDVKD. Trimming cost V 1 base and J 4 bases, with 12 bases left between them. Here the CDR3 reads CATSDFDSVSETQYF. In nucleotides, the CDR3 is TGTGCCACCAGTGATTTCGACAGTGTCTCAGAGACCCAGTACTTC.

The chain has TRBV6-5 and TRBJ1-4, with no clear D. V gave up 6 bases and J gave up 3 bases, with 14 bases separating them. Germline lookup yields CDR1 MNHEY and CDR2 SVGAGI. The CDR3 loop spans 15 amino acids. The CDR3 protein is CASSRRGGPNEKLFF. CDR3 bases: TGTGCCAGCAGCCGCCGGGGAGGGCCTAATGAAAAACTGTTTTTT.

This clonotype was observed a few times. The gene calls are TRBV9 and TRBJ1-2, with 11 bases aligning to TRBD1. CDR3 length: 17 residues. J was trimmed by 8 bases and V by 0 bases; bases with no gene match: 12. Looked up from germline, CDR1 is SGDLS and CDR2 is YYNGEE. This chain's CDR3 is CASSVGTTGQGDGGYTF. For the CDR3, the DNA is TGTGCCAGCAGCGTAGGAACTACGGGACAGGGGGATGGCGGCTACACCTTC.

The table lists this clonotype with a few counts. The rearrangement joins TRBV5-1 to TRBJ1-2; possible D gene TRBD1, 5 bases. V was pared by 0 bases and J by 8 bases, with 11 bases between. The CDR3 totals 13 residues. In germline, CDR1 is SGHRS, CDR2 YFSETQ. The CDR3 DNA follows: TGCGCCAGCAGCTTGGCCAACCGGGGGGGCTACACCTTC. Its translation: CASSLANRGGYTF.

This clonotype has ten or more counts. The rearrangement uses TRBV7-8 and TRBJ1-1; no reliable D call. The V gene's germline CDR1 is SGHVS and CDR2 FQNEAQ. V was trimmed by 2 bases and J by 11 bases, leaving 15 bases between them. This CDR3 spans 13 amino acids. The chain's CDR3 is CASSLTYGQPAFF. The CDR3 bases are TGTGCCAGCAGCTTAACGTACGGGCAGCCGGCTTTCTTT.

The J gene is TRBJ1-1, the V gene TRBV6-6; D is unclear. Germline-derived CDR1 and CDR2 are MNHNY and SVGAGI (reference sequence). The germline V and J ends were trimmed by 6 bases and 1 base, with 9 bases remaining between them. CDR3 size: 13 residues. The CDR3 DNA reads TGTGCCAGCAGGTACGGAGGGAACACTGAAGCTTTCTTT. Encoded protein: CASRYGGNTEAFF.

CDR3 region: CASSFPPGTEAFF. DNA of the CDR3: TGCGCCAGCAGCTTCCCACCCGGCACTGAAGCTTTCTTT. The V call is TRBV5-1, the J call TRBJ1-1; no definite D call. The CDR3 loop spans 13 amino acids. CDR1 and CDR2 from the germline V gene are SGHRS and YFSETQ. The V end was cut by 2 bases, the J end by 4 bases, with 9 bases between. The whole variable domain, filled in from reference TRBV5-1 and TRBJ1-1, reads KAGVTQTPRYLIKTRGQQVTLSCSPISGHRSVSWYQQTPGQGLQFLFEYFSETQRNKGNFPGRFSGRQFSNSRSEMNVSTLELGDSALYLCASSFPPGTEAFFGQGTRLTVV.

This CDR3 reads CAISQGGFTGELFF. CDR3 in DNA: TGTGCCATCAGCCAGGGGGGATTCACCGGGGAGCTGTTTTTT. The chain joins TRBV10-3 to TRBJ2-2; tentatively, D is TRBD1 (7 bases). Germline CDR1 and CDR2: ENHRY and SYGVKD. The V end was cut by 6 bases, the J end by 4 bases, with 12 bases between. The CDR3 has 14 amino acids.

The chain combines TRBV2 with TRBJ2-1, with 12 positions matching TRBD2. Germline loops: CDR1 SNHLY, CDR2 FYNNEI. This CDR3 is built from 14 residues. V was clipped by 8 bases and J by 4 bases; unmatched bases: 3. CDR3 protein: CASGTSGRYNEQFF. CDR3 nucleotides: TGTGCCAGCGGAACTAGCGGGAGGTACAATGAGCAGTTCTTC.